Listed here are 27 T cell receptor beta chains from one sample, sequenced in a study of neoadjuvant anti-PD-1 for oral cavity cancer. Libraries were prepared by immunoSEQ multiplex PCR; TCRdb keeps only in-frame clonotypes and omits some of them. The sample has about 9,100 clones, 64% seen once; the top ten hold 4% to 4.5%. The time point: after neoadjuvant nivolumab, at surgical resection. The material sequenced was PBMCs, taken after nivolumab (anti-PD-1) treatment. Source of these receptors: a person between 40 and 80 years old with oral cavity squamous cell carcinoma.

The V call is TRBV5-5, the J call TRBJ2-7, with D possibly TRBD2 on 5 matching bases. V was clipped by 4 bases and J by 3 bases, with 17 bases between them. CDR3 length equals 15 residues. Germline lookup yields CDR1 SGHKS and CDR2 YYEKEE (reference sequence). CDR3 DNA: TGTGCCAGCAGCCTGACCTACTTGGGGAGCTACGAGCAGTACTTC. This encodes CASSLTYLGSYEQYF.

The rearrangement uses TRBV10-2 and TRBJ2-7, with TRBD2 matching over 8 bases. The CDR3 sequence is 15 residues long. V dropped 8 bases and J dropped 4; count of bases not matched to a gene: 13. CDR1 WSHSY and CDR2 SAAADI come from the germline V gene. The CDR3 DNA follows: TGCGCCAGCCGGCCGGGACTAGACAATGTTTACGAGCAGTACTTC. This translates into CASRPGLDNVYEQYF.

The count of this clone is one. This chain uses TRBV6-5 with TRBJ1-1, with 8 bases fitting TRBD1. V gave up 4 bases and J gave up 10 bases; unmatched junction bases: 8. CDR1 is MNHEY, CDR2 SVGAGI, per germline. This CDR3 contains 13 residues. In nucleotides, the CDR3 is TGTGCCAGCAGTTTCACGGGGACAGGTCGAGCTTTCTTT. It yields the protein CASSFTGTGRAFF.

The genes are TRBV4-2 and TRBJ2-1; 8 bases agree with TRBD2. The CDR3 is 17 residues long. Germline-derived CDR1 and CDR2 are LGHNA and YNFKEQ. The V and J ends lost 1 base and 6 bases, in that order; junction bases with no gene match: 11. The DNA for the CDR3 is TGTGCCAGCAGCCAAGTACATACTAGCGGTGTGGGCAATGAGCAGTTCTTC. Amino acid sequence: CASSQVHTSGVGNEQFF.

The chain employs TRBV19 and TRBJ1-1; D is ambiguous. The CDR3 sequence is 15 residues long. V dropped 3 bases and J dropped 0 bases, with 11 bases sitting between them. From germline, CDR1 is LNHDA and CDR2 SQIVND (reference sequence). The CDR3 coding sequence is TGTGCCAGTAGTATGGTAGTCGGCCTGAACACTGAAGCTTTCTTT. This gives the protein CASSMVVGLNTEAFF.

The chain links TRBV7-8 to TRBJ1-5; 7 nucleotides agree with TRBD1. Trimming at V came to 0 bases and at J to 0 bases, leaving 11 bases not matched to a gene. Per germline, CDR1 SGHVS and CDR2 FQNEAQ. The CDR3 runs 19 residues. As DNA, the CDR3 is TGTGCCAGCAGCTTAGCGCTAGAAGGACAGGAACATAGCAATCAGCCCCAGCATTTT. Protein product: CASSLALEGQEHSNQPQHF.

The chain carries TRBV11-1 and TRBJ2-6; weak D call: TRBD1 (6 bases). CDR1 is SGHAT and CDR2 is FQDESV in the germline V gene (reference sequence). The length of the CDR3 is 14 residues. The V and J ends lost 5 bases and 4 bases respectively, with 9 bases between them. The CDR3 is CASSPRGGANVLTF. CDR3 in DNA: TGTGCCAGCAGCCCCAGGGGCGGGGCCAACGTCCTGACTTTC.

The V gene is TRBV6-5, the J gene TRBJ1-1; tentative D call: TRBD1 (5 bases). The CDR3 loop spans 15 amino acids. Trimming cost V 3 bases and J 4 bases, with 15 bases left between them. Germline CDR1 MNHEY, CDR2 SVGAGI. CDR3 nucleotide sequence: TGTGCCAGCAGTTATTGGGGCGCGGTCACCACTGAAGCTTTCTTT. Its translation: CASSYWGAVTTEAFF.

The V and J genes are TRBV25-1 and TRBJ1-2, with TRBD1 matching over 9 bases. This CDR3 has 12 residues. After removal of 5 bases from V and 7 bases from J, the junction contained 2 bases not matched to a gene. CDR1 is MGHDK, CDR2 SYGVNS, per germline. CDR3 sequence (DNA): TGTGCCAGCAGTATGACAGGGGGTGGCTACACCTTC. This sequence encodes CASSMTGGGYTF.

This clone was recorded a few times. The J gene is TRBJ2-5, the V gene TRBV2; D might be TRBD1 or TRBD2, each matching 5 bases. Trimming removed 7 bases from V and 3 bases from J, with 18 bases in between. This CDR3 is 15 amino acids long. The germline CDR1 and CDR2 sequences are SNHLY and FYNNEI. CDR3 DNA: TGTGCCAGCATAGGGACCGACGGTGGGGAAGAGACCCAGTACTTC. Translation: CASIGTDGGEETQYF.

The V gene is TRBV5-8, the J gene TRBJ2-1; tentative D call: TRBD1 (7 bases). The CDR3 has 16 residues. Germline V gene data show CDR1 as SGHTS and CDR2 as YDEGEE. Trimming removed 1 base at V and 8 bases at J, with 19 bases between. CDR3 region: CASSLLLGLRGDEQFF. As DNA, the CDR3 is TGTGCCAGCAGCTTGCTGTTGGGACTCAGGGGGGATGAGCAGTTCTTC.

V usage is TRBV5-1 and J usage is TRBJ2-3; 8 positions match TRBD2. CDR3 length equals 15 residues. Unmatched junction bases numbered 4, after V lost 3 bases and J lost 1 base. The germline V gene encodes CDR1 SGHRS and CDR2 YFSETQ. CDR3 loop: CASSSGGHGTDTQYF. CDR3 bases: TGCGCCAGCAGCTCGGGGGGGCATGGCACAGATACGCAGTATTTT.

This rearrangement joins TRBV28 to TRBJ1-1; D is undetermined. V was clipped by 2 bases and J by 1 base, with 8 bases between them. This CDR3 has 14 residues. CDR1 is MDHEN, CDR2 SYDVKM, per germline. The CDR3 here is CASSLLAGNTEAFF. CDR3 bases: TGTGCCAGCAGTTTACTGGCAGGGAACACTGAAGCTTTCTTT. Together with reference TRBV28 and TRBJ1-1, the CDR3 gives the full variable domain: DVKVTQSSRYLVKRTGEKVFLECVQDMDHENMFWYRQDPGLGLRLIYFSYDVKMKEKGDIPEGYSVSREKKERFSLILESASTNQTSMYLCASSLLAGNTEAFFGQGTRLTVV.

This clone was seen a handful of times. V is TRBV2 and J is TRBJ1-2, with 9 nucleotides matching TRBD1. The CDR3 has 12 residues. CDR1 is SNHLY, CDR2 FYNNEI, per germline. J lost 8 bases, V lost 6 bases, and 4 bases had no gene match. CDR3 region: CASRGDREGYTF. In nucleotides, the CDR3 is TGTGCCAGCAGGGGGGACAGGGAAGGCTACACCTTC.

This clone has a handful of counts. The chain joins TRBV19 to TRBJ2-7, with 9 bases identical to TRBD2. The CDR3 spans 14 residues. In germline, CDR1 is LNHDA, CDR2 SQIVND (reference sequence). V shed 7 bases, J shed 5 bases, and the junction held 9 bases outside the gene matches. DNA for the CDR3: TGTGCCAGTACCCCTAGCGGGATCCCCCACGAGCAGTACTTC. It specifies CASTPSGIPHEQYF.

This clone was seen more than once but under ten times. The chain has TRBV4-1 and TRBJ2-7; 8 nucleotides match TRBD2. V shed 4 bases and J 2 bases; nucleotides not matched to a gene: 7. CDR1 is MGHRA and CDR2 is YSYEKL in the germline V gene. The CDR3 has 15 residues. The CDR3 reads CASSPPLAGPYEQYF. CDR3 nucleotides: TGCGCCAGCAGCCCCCCGCTAGCGGGTCCCTACGAGCAGTACTTC.

This rearrangement joins TRBV5-1 to TRBJ2-3; 10 nucleotides line up with TRBD1. V shed 3 bases, J shed 4 bases, and the junction held 8 bases outside the gene matches. This CDR3 comprises 16 residues. Looked up from germline, CDR1 is SGHRS and CDR2 is YFSETQ. The CDR3 coding sequence is TGCGCCAGCAGCTGGCCCCGGACAGGGGGTGCAGATACGCAGTATTTT. Protein: CASSWPRTGGADTQYF. Filled out from reference TRBV5-1 and TRBJ2-3, the complete variable domain reads KAGVTQTPRYLIKTRGQQVTLSCSPISGHRSVSWYQQTPGQGLQFLFEYFSETQRNKGNFPGRFSGRQFSNSRSEMNVSTLELGDSALYLCASSWPRTGGADTQYFGPGTRLTVL.

V gene TRBV7-2 combines with J gene TRBJ1-1; 7 nucleotides agree with TRBD1. CDR3 length: 13 residues. The germline V gene encodes CDR1 SGHTA and CDR2 FQGNSA. V shed 6 bases, J shed 0 bases, and the junction held 1 base outside the gene matches. The CDR3 loop is CASRTGLNTEAFF. The CDR3 DNA follows: TGTGCCAGCAGGACAGGGTTGAACACTGAAGCTTTCTTT.

The chain links TRBV15 to TRBJ2-1; 8 bases match TRBD2. V was clipped by 6 bases and J by 7 bases; unmatched bases: 8. CDR1 and CDR2 (germline): LNHNV, YYDKDF (reference sequence). The CDR3 extends over 14 amino acids. The CDR3 here is CATRGGGTRNEQFF. The DNA of the CDR3 is TGTGCCACCAGGGGTGGAGGGACTAGAAATGAGCAGTTCTTC. The variable domain in full, completed from reference TRBV15 and TRBJ2-1, reads DAMVIQNPRYQVTQFGKPVTLSCSQTLNHNVMYWYQQKSSQAPKLLFHYYDKDFNNEADTPDNFQSRRPNTSFCFLDIRSPGLGDTAMYLCATRGGGTRNEQFFGPGTRLTVL.

The J gene is TRBJ2-2, the V gene TRBV2; the D is unclear. Trimming removed 3 bases at V and 1 base at J, with 9 bases between. This CDR3 region has 15 residues. Per the germline V gene, CDR1 is SNHLY and CDR2 is FYNNEI. The CDR3 bases are TGTGCCAGCAGTGACCGTACCCAGAACACCGGGGAGCTGTTTTTT. It codes for CASSDRTQNTGELFF.

J is TRBJ1-2 and V is TRBV30; D is uncertain. Germline V gene sequence: CDR1 GTSNPN, CDR2 SVGIG (reference sequence). Trimming shortened V by 3 bases and J by 6 bases, and 17 bases separated the two germline ends. This CDR3 comprises 14 residues. CDR3 in amino acids: CAWSPLGQAHGYTF. In DNA, the CDR3 is TGTGCCTGGAGCCCTCTGGGCCAGGCCCATGGCTACACCTTC.

The V call is TRBV4-2, the J call TRBJ2-2; D tentatively fits TRBD1 or TRBD2 (6 bases each). The V gene's germline CDR1 is LGHNA and CDR2 YNFKEQ. CDR3 size: 14 residues. Trimming left V 8 bases short and J 7 bases short, with 17 bases between. The DNA of the CDR3 is TGTGCCAGCCGGGCCCGGGGGCGGGTCGGGGAGCTGTTTTTT. Protein product: CASRARGRVGELFF.

The J gene is TRBJ2-1, the V gene TRBV6-1; TRBD1 matches 9 bases. Losses at the gene ends were 8 bases for V and 4 bases for J; bases not matched to a gene: 9. CDR1 MNHNS and CDR2 SASEGT come from the germline V gene. This CDR3 spans 15 amino acids. The CDR3 DNA reads TGTGCCAGCGCATCCGGGACAGGGACTTACAATGAGCAGTTCTTC. As protein: CASASGTGTYNEQFF.

This chain joins TRBV7-8 and TRBJ1-4, with 11 bases identical to TRBD1. Germline values: CDR1 SGHVS, CDR2 FQNEAQ. J lost 7 bases, V lost 0 bases, and 1 base had no gene match. The CDR3 runs to 15 residues. CDR3 region: CASSLAGTGGEKLFF. The CDR3 nucleotides are TGTGCCAGCAGCTTAGCCGGGACAGGGGGTGAAAAACTGTTTTTT.

The genes are TRBV11-2 and TRBJ2-1; TRBD2 aligns across 11 bases. CDR3 size: 17 residues. Germline CDR1 is SGHAT and CDR2 is FQNNGV. The trim removed 4 bases at V and 2 bases at J, leaving 7 bases unmatched. The CDR3 loop reads CASSSSSGRFTYNEQFF. The CDR3 nucleotides read TGTGCCAGCAGCTCCTCTAGCGGGAGGTTCACCTACAATGAGCAGTTCTTC.

This clone was recorded a few times. In nucleotides, the CDR3 is TGTGCCATCAGTAAATGGTACACGAACACTGAAGCTTTCTTT. Translated: CAISKWYTNTEAFF. The chain is built from TRBV10-3 and TRBJ1-1; D is ambiguous. This CDR3 has 14 residues. Trimming pared 5 bases from V and 1 base from J, leaving 11 bases between. CDR1 ENHRY and CDR2 SYGVKD come from the germline V gene.

The chain recombines TRBV6-1 with TRBJ2-2, with D tentatively TRBD1 or TRBD2 (5 bases each). Germline-derived CDR1 and CDR2 are MNHNS and SASEGT. V lost 5 bases and J lost 6, with 13 bases in between. This CDR3 is built from 14 residues. The CDR3 reads CASSIRRGSGELFF. CDR3 nucleotides: TGTGCCAGCAGTATCCGCCGGGGCTCCGGGGAGCTGTTTTTT.